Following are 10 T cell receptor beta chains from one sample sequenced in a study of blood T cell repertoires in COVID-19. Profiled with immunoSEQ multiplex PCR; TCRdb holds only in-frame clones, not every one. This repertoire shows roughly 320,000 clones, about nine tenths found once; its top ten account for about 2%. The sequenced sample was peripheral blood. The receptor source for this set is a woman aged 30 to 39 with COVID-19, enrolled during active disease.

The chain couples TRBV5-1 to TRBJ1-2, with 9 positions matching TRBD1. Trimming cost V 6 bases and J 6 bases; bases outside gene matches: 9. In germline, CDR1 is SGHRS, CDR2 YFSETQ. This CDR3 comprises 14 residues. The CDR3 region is CASKYTGTGNGYTF. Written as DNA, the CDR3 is TGCGCCAGCAAATATACCGGGACAGGGAATGGCTACACCTTC. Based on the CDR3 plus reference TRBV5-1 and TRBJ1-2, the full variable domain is KAGVTQTPRYLIKTRGQQVTLSCSPISGHRSVSWYQQTPGQGLQFLFEYFSETQRNKGNFPGRFSGRQFSNSRSEMNVSTLELGDSALYLCASKYTGTGNGYTFGSGTRLTVV.

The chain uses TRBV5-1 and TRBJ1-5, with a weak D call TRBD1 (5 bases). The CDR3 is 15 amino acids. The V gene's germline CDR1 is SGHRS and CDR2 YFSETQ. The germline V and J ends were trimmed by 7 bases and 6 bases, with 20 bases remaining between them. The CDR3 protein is CASPPPRGERQPQHF. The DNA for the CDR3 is TGCGCCAGCCCCCCACCCCGGGGGGAACGTCAGCCCCAGCATTTT. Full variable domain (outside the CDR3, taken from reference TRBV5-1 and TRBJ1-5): KAGVTQTPRYLIKTRGQQVTLSCSPISGHRSVSWYQQTPGQGLQFLFEYFSETQRNKGNFPGRFSGRQFSNSRSEMNVSTLELGDSALYLCASPPPRGERQPQHFGDGTRLSIL.

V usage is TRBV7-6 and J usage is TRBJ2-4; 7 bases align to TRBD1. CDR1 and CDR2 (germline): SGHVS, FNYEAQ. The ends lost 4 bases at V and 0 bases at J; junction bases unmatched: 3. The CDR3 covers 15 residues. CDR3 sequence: CASSSGTVAKNIQYF. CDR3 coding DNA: TGTGCCAGCAGCTCCGGGACAGTAGCCAAAAACATTCAGTACTTC.

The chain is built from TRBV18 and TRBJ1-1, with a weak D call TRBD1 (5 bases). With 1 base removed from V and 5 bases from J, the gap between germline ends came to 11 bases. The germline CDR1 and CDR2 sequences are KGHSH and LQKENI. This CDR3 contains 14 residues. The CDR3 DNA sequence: TGTGCCAGCTCACCACGTTTGGCAGGGACTGAAGCTTTCTTT. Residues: CASSPRLAGTEAFF.

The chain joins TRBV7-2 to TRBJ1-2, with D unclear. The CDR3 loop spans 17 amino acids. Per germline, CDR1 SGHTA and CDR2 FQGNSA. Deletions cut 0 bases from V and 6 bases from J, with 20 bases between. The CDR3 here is CASSLALWSSATHGYTF. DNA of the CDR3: TGTGCCAGCAGCTTAGCTTTATGGAGCTCGGCCACGCATGGCTACACCTTC.

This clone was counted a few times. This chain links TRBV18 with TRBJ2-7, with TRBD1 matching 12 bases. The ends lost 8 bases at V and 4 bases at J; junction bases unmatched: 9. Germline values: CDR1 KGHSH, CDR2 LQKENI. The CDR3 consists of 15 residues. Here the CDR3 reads CASHKTGQGAYEQYF. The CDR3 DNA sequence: TGTGCCAGCCATAAAACGGGACAGGGGGCTTACGAGCAGTACTTC.

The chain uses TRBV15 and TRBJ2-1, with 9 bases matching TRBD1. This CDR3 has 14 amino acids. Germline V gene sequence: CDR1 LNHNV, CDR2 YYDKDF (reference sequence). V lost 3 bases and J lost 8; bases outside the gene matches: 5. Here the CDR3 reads CATSSIRQGDEQFF. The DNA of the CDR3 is TGTGCCACCAGCAGCATTAGACAGGGGGATGAGCAGTTCTTC.

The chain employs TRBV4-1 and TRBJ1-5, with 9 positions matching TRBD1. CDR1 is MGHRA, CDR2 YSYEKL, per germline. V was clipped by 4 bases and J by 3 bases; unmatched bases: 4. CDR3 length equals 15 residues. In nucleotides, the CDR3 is TGCGCCAGCAGCCCCGGACAGGGGCCCAATCAGCCCCAGCATTTT. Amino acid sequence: CASSPGQGPNQPQHF.

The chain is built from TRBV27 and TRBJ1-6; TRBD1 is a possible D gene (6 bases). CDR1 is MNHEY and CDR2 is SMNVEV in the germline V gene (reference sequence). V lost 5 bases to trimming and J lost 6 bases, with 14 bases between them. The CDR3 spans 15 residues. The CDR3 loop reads CASSPLRGLNSPLHF. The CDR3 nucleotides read TGTGCCAGCAGTCCACTCAGGGGCCTTAATTCACCCCTCCACTTT.

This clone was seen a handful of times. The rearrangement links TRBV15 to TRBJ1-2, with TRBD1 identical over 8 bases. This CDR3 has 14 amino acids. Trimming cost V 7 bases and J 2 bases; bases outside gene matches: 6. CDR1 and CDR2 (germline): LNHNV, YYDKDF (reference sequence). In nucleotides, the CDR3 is TGTGCCACCACCCAGAGGACAGGGAACTATGGCTACACCTTC. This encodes CATTQRTGNYGYTF.